Sequencing of this TCR beta chain was carried out in a study of tumor-infiltrating lymphocytes in primary liver carcinoma. With 4 bases clipped from V and 12 bases from J, the junction kept 12 bases outside the gene matches. Germline V gives CDR1 SGHVS, CDR2 FQNEAQ. There are 13 residues in the CDR3. Each 20-30 mg portion of unsorted bulk tissue served as the source for co-extraction of RNA and DNA. Production of TCR beta cDNA used 500 ng total RNA together with a constant-region primer. Three rounds of nested multiplex PCR with slightly modified ARM-PCR produced TCR beta libraries. It was with TRBV1-TRBV30 forward primers and a C-beta reverse primer that the first two PCR rounds were run, at roughly 11 cycles each. Each CDR3 protein gets one entry after TCRdb re-called the multiplex PCR reads with MiXCR. The table lists fewer than 75,000 distinct CDR3 sequences, 70% to 85% of them singletons.

Sequenced sample: liver tumor tissue from sampling region 2. Subset described: tumor region T2, inferior pole. The rearrangement joins TRBV7-8 to TRBJ2-7, with 7 bases matching TRBD1. This TCR was sampled from a middle-aged man with primary liver carcinoma and hepatitis B virus infection. CDR3 residues: CASSSGQYAVLYF. Written as DNA, the CDR3 is TGTGCCAGCAGCTCGGGACAGTATGCCGTGCTGTACTTC.